These 27 T cell receptor beta chains share one sample of origin, sequenced in a study of Graves' ophthalmopathy and Graves' hyperthyroidism. The study amplified TCR beta CDR3 regions using RNA transcripts. HTBI-primed first-round RT-PCR preceded second-round multiplex PCR. In TCRdb, the multiplex PCR reads were re-called with MiXCR into one record per CDR3 protein. The sample holds around 670,000 distinct CDR3 sequences, 40% seen once. The sample comprised peripheral blood. Receptor source: an adult man with Graves' ophthalmopathy.

The chain combines TRBV4-1 with TRBJ2-2; D unresolved. The V and J ends lost 5 bases and 4 bases respectively, with 14 bases between them. This CDR3 is built from 15 residues. Germline CDR1 reads MGHRA; CDR2 reads YSYEKL. For the CDR3, the DNA is TGCGCCAGCAGCGGCCGGCAAATGGGCACCGGGGAGCTGTTTTTT. Translated: CASSGRQMGTGELFF.

This chain joins TRBV2 and TRBJ1-6; D is perhaps TRBD1 (5 bases). The CDR3 runs to 15 residues. Germline lookup yields CDR1 SNHLY and CDR2 FYNNEI. V was pared by 1 base and J by 13 bases, with 17 bases between. The chain's CDR3 is CASSEEGQAGKPLHF. CDR3 DNA sequence: TGTGCCAGCAGTGAAGAGGGGCAGGCTGGGAAGCCCCTCCACTTT.

This clonotype was seen more than once but under ten times. This chain links TRBV19 with TRBJ2-7; D is uncertain. The CDR3 sequence is 14 residues long. CDR1 and CDR2 from the germline V gene are LNHDA and SQIVND (reference sequence). Trimming left V 6 bases short and J 6 bases short, with 18 bases between. The CDR3 bases are TGTGCCAGTAGGTTAAACGCTCGTGGCACCGAGCAGTACTTC. It codes for CASRLNARGTEQYF.

The count of this clonotype is one. V is TRBV15 and J is TRBJ2-5, with 7 bases aligning to TRBD1. The DNA end lines up better with TRBJ2-1; the J call may be wrong. This CDR3 comprises 15 residues. CDR1 LNHNV and CDR2 YYDKDF come from the germline V gene (reference sequence). DNA of the CDR3: TGTGCCACCAGCAGAGTCCTGGACAGGACGGATGAGCAGTTCTTC. It translates to CATSRVLDRTDEQFF.

The J gene is TRBJ1-5, the V gene TRBV5-1; 10 nucleotides agree with TRBD1. Germline values: CDR1 SGHRS, CDR2 YFSETQ. The CDR3 totals 15 residues. With 2 bases clipped from V and 3 bases from J, the junction kept 2 bases outside the gene matches. The CDR3 DNA follows: TGCGCCAGCAGCTTTGGGACAGGGGACAATCAGCCCCAGCATTTT. This codes for CASSFGTGDNQPQHF. Based on the CDR3 plus reference TRBV5-1 and TRBJ1-5, the full variable domain is KAGVTQTPRYLIKTRGQQVTLSCSPISGHRSVSWYQQTPGQGLQFLFEYFSETQRNKGNFPGRFSGRQFSNSRSEMNVSTLELGDSALYLCASSFGTGDNQPQHFGDGTRLSIL.

The chain is built from TRBV12-3 or TRBV12-4 and TRBJ1-2; 7 bases are a match to TRBD1. The J segment lost 14 bases and the V segment lost 5 bases, leaving 11 bases of the junction unmatched. The CDR3 covers 12 residues. CDR3 loop: CASSRGTASPTF. The CDR3 DNA reads TGTGCCAGCAGTCGGGGGACAGCCTCCCCTACCTTC.

DNA of the CDR3: TGTGCCATCGGGACCGTCTGGACGGAAAAACTGTTTTTT. Protein product: CAIGTVWTEKLFF. The gene calls are TRBV10-3 and TRBJ1-4; possibly TRBD1 for D (5 bases). CDR1 is ENHRY, CDR2 SYGVKD, per germline. V lost 8 bases and J 8 bases, leaving 15 bases between the germline ends. This CDR3 is 13 amino acids long.

This clonotype was detected only a few times. The rearrangement joins TRBV20-1 to TRBJ1-2; 9 bases map to TRBD1. This CDR3 contains 14 residues. The ends lost 3 bases at V and 4 bases at J; junction bases unmatched: 6. Germline V gives CDR1 DFQATT, CDR2 SNEGSKA (reference sequence). The CDR3 sequence: CSASEGTGIYGYTF. As DNA, the CDR3 is TGCAGTGCTAGTGAAGGGACAGGGATCTATGGCTACACCTTC.

This clonotype was seen ten or more times. The chain has TRBV10-2 and TRBJ1-4; TRBD1 aligns across 8 bases. Per the germline V gene, CDR1 is WSHSY and CDR2 is SAAADI. CDR3 length: 13 amino acids. Trimming at V came to 7 bases and at J to 5 bases, leaving 3 bases not matched to a gene. The DNA of the CDR3 is TGCGCCAGCATGGGACAGGAGAATGAAAAACTGTTTTTT. Encoded protein: CASMGQENEKLFF.

V and J are TRBV19 and TRBJ1-2; unclear D gene. Trimming took 11 bases from V and 8 from J, leaving 27 bases between them. This CDR3 has 15 residues. Germline V CDR1 and CDR2: LNHDA, SQIVND (reference sequence). This CDR3 is CAWSVLSGQARGYTF. The CDR3 bases are TGTGCCTGGAGTGTATTGTCTGGGCAGGCGAGAGGCTACACCTTC. Filled out from reference TRBV19 and TRBJ1-2, the complete variable domain reads DGGITQSPKYLFRKEGQNVTLSCEQNLNHDAMYWYRQDPGQGLRLIYYSQIVNDFQKGDIAEGYSVSREKKESFPLTVTSAQKNPTAFYLCAWSVLSGQARGYTFGSGTRLTVV.

This chain joins TRBV24-1 and TRBJ1-2; a weak D match, TRBD1 (6 bases). V shed 4 bases and J shed 10 bases, with 18 bases lying between them. Germline CDR1 reads KGHDR; CDR2 reads SFDVKD. The length of the CDR3 is 14 residues. The CDR3 DNA reads as TGTGCCACCAGTGACCCAGGGACACCGGCTGACTACACCTTC. Translated, it gives CATSDPGTPADYTF.

This clonotype has at least ten counts. This chain uses TRBV25-1 with TRBJ1-2, with D unclear. The CDR3 spans 13 residues. V was clipped by 3 bases and J by 2 bases, with 7 bases between them. Germline assignment: CDR1 MGHDK and CDR2 SYGVNS. The CDR3 coding sequence is TGTGCCAGCAGTGAGCAGCTCAACTATGGCTACACCTTC. It encodes CASSEQLNYGYTF.

This clonotype was seen only a few times. The rearrangement uses TRBV9 and TRBJ1-2, with TRBD1 identical over 9 bases. CDR1 SGDLS and CDR2 YYNGEE come from the germline V gene. This CDR3 region has 15 residues. Trimming cost V 4 bases and J 7 bases; bases outside gene matches: 11. The CDR3 here is CASSLGTGRGFGYTF. CDR3 sequence (DNA): TGTGCCAGCAGCTTGGGGACAGGGCGCGGGTTTGGCTACACCTTC.

The gene calls are TRBV20-1 and TRBJ1-1; the match to TRBD1 covers 7 bases. V dropped 5 bases and J dropped 3; count of bases not matched to a gene: 9. Per the germline V gene, CDR1 is DFQATT and CDR2 is SNEGSKA (reference sequence). The length of the CDR3 is 14 residues. The CDR3 protein is CSAQTGQTDTEAFF. The CDR3 bases are TGCAGTGCTCAAACGGGACAGACGGACACTGAAGCTTTCTTT.

This clonotype was counted only a few times. J is TRBJ1-5 and V is TRBV6-6; D unresolved. The germline V gene encodes CDR1 MNHNY and CDR2 SVGAGI (reference sequence). The V end was cut by 2 bases, the J end by 0 bases, with 5 bases between. This CDR3 has 14 residues. CDR3: CASSYLYSNQPQHF. In nucleotides, the CDR3 is TGTGCCAGCAGTTACCTCTATAGCAATCAGCCCCAGCATTTT.

This sequence joins TRBV12-3 or TRBV12-4 and TRBJ1-4, with TRBD1 identical over 11 bases. V shed 5 bases and J 10 bases; nucleotides not matched to a gene: 9. CDR3 length equals 15 residues. CDR3 nucleotides: TGTGCCAGCAGTCTTCTACCGGGACAGGGGGGAAAACTGTTTTTT. This translates into CASSLLPGQGGKLFF.

On this clonotype itself: One junction end does not reproduce the germline sequence, and a read error may be involved. The chain recombines TRBV7-3 with TRBJ2-2; 9 nucleotides align to TRBD1. The CDR3 runs 16 residues. Germline lookup yields CDR1 SGHTA and CDR2 FQGTGA. CDR3 sequence: CTSSSNRGLGTGELFF. Here the CDR3 DNA reads TGTACCAGCAGCTCGAACAGGGGGCTAGGGACCGGGGAGCTGTTTTTT. Based on the CDR3 plus reference TRBV7-3 and TRBJ2-2, the full variable domain is GAGVSQTPSNKVTEKGKYVELRCDPISGHTALYWYRQSLGQGPEFLIYFQGTGAADDSGLPNDRFFAVRPEGSVSTLKIQRTERGDSAVYLCTSSSNRGLGTGELFFGEGSRLTVL.

This chain links TRBV7-3 with TRBJ1-3; 10 bases are a match to TRBD1. Germline CDR1 reads SGHTA; CDR2 reads FQGTGA. Trimming at V came to 5 bases and at J to 2 bases, leaving 6 bases not matched to a gene. This CDR3 spans 16 amino acids. The CDR3 DNA reads TGTGCCAGCAGCCAAGTGGACAGGGGGACTGGAAACACCATATATTTT. Its protein is CASSQVDRGTGNTIYF.

This clonotype was counted a few times. The junction departs from the called germline gene at one end, perhaps through a read error. The chain combines TRBV10-3 with TRBJ2-5; TRBD2 might be the D (6 bases). The CDR3 is made up of 13 amino acids. Germline lookup yields CDR1 ENHRY and CDR2 SYGVKD. The CDR3 loop is CASSDSGLETQYF. DNA for the CDR3: TGTGCCAGCAGTGACAGCGGGTTGGAGACCCAGTACTTC.

The sample holds many counts of this clonotype. V is TRBV9 and J is TRBJ2-7, with 10 bases lining up with TRBD2. This CDR3 has 13 amino acids. Germline V gene data show CDR1 as SGDLS and CDR2 as YYNGEE. The J segment lost 7 bases and the V segment lost 4 bases, leaving 5 bases of the junction unmatched. Written as DNA, the CDR3 is TGTGCCAGCAGCCCCCGACTAGCGGGTGAGCAGTACTTC. Translation: CASSPRLAGEQYF.

This clonotype came up a few times. The genes are TRBV2 and TRBJ1-2; D possibly corresponds to TRBD1 (5 bases). CDR1 and CDR2 from the germline V gene are SNHLY and FYNNEI. V lost 0 bases and J 7 bases, leaving 9 bases between the germline ends. The length of the CDR3 is 13 residues. CDR3 sequence reads: CASSEAKGTGYTF. CDR3 in DNA: TGTGCCAGCAGTGAAGCAAAGGGGACTGGCTACACCTTC.

The chain is built from TRBV6-5 and TRBJ1-2; a possible D gene is TRBD1 (6 bases). The germline gives CDR1 MNHEY, CDR2 SVGAGI. This CDR3 has 12 residues. V was clipped by 6 bases and J by 8 bases, with 13 bases between them. The CDR3: CASRTTGTGYTF. In DNA, the CDR3 is TGTGCCAGCAGAACAACAGGGACCGGCTACACCTTC.

This clonotype was detected ten times or more. The chain is built from TRBV15 and TRBJ2-5; D is tentatively TRBD1 or TRBD2 (6 bases each). Germline loops: CDR1 LNHNV, CDR2 YYDKDF (reference sequence). This CDR3 comprises 15 residues. V was cut by 4 bases and J by 2 bases, with 14 bases left in between. The CDR3 DNA reads as TGTGCCACCAGCACCACAGGAGGGGGACAAGAGACCCAGTACTTC. It is translated as CATSTTGGGQETQYF. Complete variable domain (other parts from reference TRBV15 and TRBJ2-5): DAMVIQNPRYQVTQFGKPVTLSCSQTLNHNVMYWYQQKSSQAPKLLFHYYDKDFNNEADTPDNFQSRRPNTSFCFLDIRSPGLGDTAMYLCATSTTGGGQETQYFGPGTRLLVL.

The rearrangement joins TRBV10-3 to TRBJ1-4, with 7 bases fitting TRBD1. Per germline, CDR1 ENHRY and CDR2 SYGVKD. V shed 3 bases, J shed 6 bases, and the junction held 10 bases outside the gene matches. This CDR3 comprises 16 residues. CDR3 nucleotides: TGTGCCATCAGTGACAATGCGAGACAGGGATATGAAAAACTGTTTTTT. This translates into CAISDNARQGYEKLFF.

This clonotype has more than one count but fewer than ten. The rearrangement uses TRBV6-2 or TRBV6-3 and TRBJ1-2, with 12 bases aligning to TRBD1. The CDR3 is 15 amino acids. V dropped 8 bases and J dropped 7; count of bases not matched to a gene: 11. Germline CDR1 and CDR2: MNHEY and SVGEGT. In DNA form, the CDR3 reads TGTGCCAGCTCACCACGGGACAGGGGGCGCGTTGGCTACACCTTC. Protein sequence: CASSPRDRGRVGYTF.

Comments on this clonotype: Being one base from a much bigger clone, this may be a read error. This chain links TRBV15 with TRBJ1-1; 10 bases align to TRBD1. The J segment lost 6 bases and the V segment lost 3 bases, leaving 10 bases of the junction unmatched. This CDR3 region has 16 residues. Per the germline V gene, CDR1 is LNHNV and CDR2 is YYDKDF (reference sequence). The CDR3 sequence is CATSRNRQGARSEAFF. The CDR3 bases are TGTGCCACCAGCAGGAACCGACAGGGGGCACGGTCTGAAGCTTTCTTT.

As to this clonotype: This may be a read error, as it is one base from a much larger clone. The gene calls are TRBV2 and TRBJ2-5; possibly TRBD2 for D (5 bases). In germline, CDR1 is SNHLY, CDR2 FYNNEI. The CDR3 is 15 residues long. Here the CDR3 reads CASSPFEGLQEAQYF. In DNA, the CDR3 is TGTGCCAGCAGCCCGTTTGAGGGTCTCCAAGAGGCCCAGTACTTC.